This T cell receptor beta chain came from a study of cytomegalovirus exposure and HLA in healthy donors. The PCR had 60 Vbeta and 13 Jbeta primers. TCRdb keeps only in-frame clones here, not all; method: immunoSEQ multiplex PCR. The table lists some 85,000 clones, approximately 84% of them singletons. Regarding the study as a whole: Among CMV-associated TCR beta chains, most appeared HLA-restricted in a later analysis. CMV serostatus alone was available as immune exposure information.

A remark on this clone: The antigen is not known.

Deletions cut 4 bases from V and 4 bases from J, with 10 bases between. The germline CDR1 and CDR2 sequences are MRHNA and SNTAGT. This CDR3 comprises 13 residues. V and J are TRBV6-4 and TRBJ1-1, with TRBD1 as a possible D gene (5 bases). This receptor was identified in a man aged 18 to 29 in good health and CMV-seronegative. The specimen was PBMCs. In DNA form, the CDR3 reads TGTGCCAGCAGTGTTGGGGGGGGCACTGAAGCTTTCTTT. Protein sequence: CASSVGGGTEAFF.